The clone carrying this T cell receptor (beta chain) came up many times. What it binds is unknown. The data were obtained in a study of early T cells in non-severe SARS-CoV-2 infection. Study in general: The input, bulk RNA from unsorted whole blood, was sequenced, and chains were unpaired. Study findings and constraints: Matching against VDJdb likely underestimated virus-specific expansions, favoring anti-spike CD8.

Attachment of unique molecular identifiers to individual cDNA molecules was performed. TCRdb passed the 5' RACE reads through MiXCR, listing each CDR3 protein once. The profile shows 49,000 or so distinct CDR3 sequences, under 7% of them singletons. The CDR3 loop spans 12 amino acids. CDR1 and CDR2 (germline): SGHDT, YYEEEE. Trimming removed 4 bases from V and 7 bases from J, with 12 bases in between. The chain carries TRBV5-6 and TRBJ2-7; a possible D gene is TRBD1 (6 bases). The receptor was derived from an adult who was a healthcare worker with PCR-confirmed SARS-CoV-2 infection or an uninfected control (not recorded which). The sequenced sample was whole blood, obtained at baseline. In DNA, the CDR3 is TGTGCCAGCAGCGCGCAGGGGATAGAGCAGTACTTC. This encodes CASSAQGIEQYF.